The rows below give T cell receptor beta chains drawn from one sample of a study of cytotoxic CD8 clonotypes in ibrutinib-treated CLL. Method: immunoSEQ multiplex PCR; TCRdb's copy keeps in-frame clones and lacks some. The sample has about 200,000 clones, over 60% seen once. This material consisted of PBMCs, taken after 24 months of ibrutinib treatment. The receptors were gathered from a human donor with chronic lymphocytic leukemia. CDR3s include the opening cysteine and the closing phenylalanine or tryptophan. The D gene is left open where the match is weak. A clone size is listed for some rows: how often the clone was seen (once, few, many), or a class if it is expanded.

d_call: TRBD2; cdr3_length: 15; j_call: TRBJ2-2; clone_size: .; v_call: TRBV19; cdr3_nt: TGTGCCAGTGAACGACTAGCGGGAGTTGACGGGGAGCTGTTTTTT; cdr3_aa: CASERLAGVDGELFF
d_call: .; cdr3_length: 11; j_call: TRBJ2-2; clone_size: .; v_call: TRBV6-6; cdr3_nt: TGTGCCAGCAGCCCATGGCGGGAGCTGTTTTTT; cdr3_aa: CASSPWRELFF
d_call: .; cdr3_length: 13; j_call: TRBJ1-5; clone_size: .; v_call: TRBV10-3; cdr3_nt: TGTGCCATCAGTCAGGGGCCCGTTCAGCCCCAGCATTTT; cdr3_aa: CAISQGPVQPQHF
d_call: .; cdr3_length: 13; j_call: TRBJ1-5; clone_size: few; v_call: TRBV27; cdr3_nt: TGTGCCAGCAGCTTTGCCAGGGACGTTCCCCAGCATTTT; cdr3_aa: CASSFARDVPQHF
d_call: TRBD1; cdr3_length: 15; j_call: TRBJ2-2; clone_size: few; v_call: TRBV7-9; cdr3_nt: TGTGCCAGCAGCTTCCAGACAGGGCCCACCGGGGAGCTGTTTTTT; cdr3_aa: CASSFQTGPTGELFF
d_call: .; cdr3_length: 16; j_call: TRBJ2-1; clone_size: .; v_call: TRBV9; cdr3_nt: TGTGCCAGCAGCGTATCTGCGGGAAGGGTTGGGAATGAGCAGTTCTTC; cdr3_aa: CASSVSAGRVGNEQFF
d_call: TRBD2; cdr3_length: 16; j_call: TRBJ2-5; clone_size: few; v_call: TRBV30; cdr3_nt: TGTGCCTGGAGGGACGTAGGACTAGCGGGAGGAGAGACCCAGTACTTC; cdr3_aa: CAWRDVGLAGGETQYF
d_call: .; cdr3_length: 11; j_call: TRBJ2-5; clone_size: .; v_call: TRBV6-5; cdr3_nt: TGTGCCAGCAGTAAGCGGGAGACCCAGTACTTC; cdr3_aa: CASSKRETQYF
d_call: .; cdr3_length: 16; j_call: TRBJ2-1; clone_size: .; v_call: TRBV10-3; cdr3_nt: TGTGCCATCAGTGAGTCGGGTATAGCAAGAGGCAATGAGCAGTTCTTC; cdr3_aa: CAISESGIARGNEQFF
d_call: TRBD1; cdr3_length: 13; j_call: TRBJ1-1; clone_size: .; v_call: TRBV5-1; cdr3_nt: TGCGCCAGCCGGACAGGGGATGACACTGAAGCTTTCTTT; cdr3_aa: CASRTGDDTEAFF
d_call: TRBD2; cdr3_length: 16; j_call: TRBJ2-7; clone_size: .; v_call: TRBV7-9; cdr3_nt: TGTGCCAGCAGCACAAGACTAGCGGACAACCTCTACGAGCAGTACTTC; cdr3_aa: CASSTRLADNLYEQYF
d_call: .; cdr3_length: 14; j_call: TRBJ2-2; clone_size: .; v_call: TRBV9; cdr3_nt: TGTGCCAGCAGCGCCGGACCTTCCACCGGGGAGCTGTTTTTT; cdr3_aa: CASSAGPSTGELFF
d_call: TRBD2; cdr3_length: 17; j_call: TRBJ2-1; clone_size: .; v_call: TRBV29-1; cdr3_nt: TGCAGCGTATGGACTAGCGGGAGGGGACTAAAATTGCGTGAGCAGTTCTTC; cdr3_aa: CSVWTSGRGLKLREQFF
d_call: TRBD2; cdr3_length: 15; j_call: TRBJ2-3; clone_size: few; v_call: TRBV5-1; cdr3_nt: TGCGCCAGCAGAGATGGACTAGCCGGCACAGATACGCAGTATTTT; cdr3_aa: CASRDGLAGTDTQYF
d_call: .; cdr3_length: 15; j_call: TRBJ1-1; clone_size: .; v_call: TRBV4-2; cdr3_nt: TGTGCCAGCAGCCAAGAACAGGGTATTAACACTGAAGCTTTCTTT; cdr3_aa: CASSQEQGINTEAFF
d_call: .; cdr3_length: 13; j_call: TRBJ2-7; clone_size: once; v_call: TRBV6-1; cdr3_nt: TGTGCCAGCAGTGAGAGGGGTCCCTACGAGCAGTACTTC; cdr3_aa: CASSERGPYEQYF
d_call: .; cdr3_length: 14; j_call: TRBJ2-5; clone_size: .; v_call: TRBV4-3; cdr3_nt: TGCGCCAGCACCTACCGCCCGGGCCAAGAGACCCAGTACTTC; cdr3_aa: CASTYRPGQETQYF
d_call: .; cdr3_length: 13; j_call: TRBJ1-4; clone_size: .; v_call: TRBV29-1; cdr3_nt: TGCAGCGCAAGAACAGGGTTGAATGAAAAACTGTTTTTT; cdr3_aa: CSARTGLNEKLFF
d_call: .; cdr3_length: 15; j_call: TRBJ2-2; clone_size: .; v_call: TRBV25-1; cdr3_nt: TGTGCCAGCAGTGAATACAATGGGGGAGCCGGGGAGCTGTTTTTT; cdr3_aa: CASSEYNGGAGELFF
d_call: TRBD2; cdr3_length: 15; j_call: TRBJ2-1; clone_size: .; v_call: TRBV4-3; cdr3_nt: TGCGCCAGCAGCCAATCGGGAGGCTCCTACAATGAGCAGTTCTTC; cdr3_aa: CASSQSGGSYNEQFF
d_call: .; cdr3_length: 14; j_call: TRBJ2-1; clone_size: .; v_call: TRBV5-4; cdr3_nt: TGTGCCAGCAGCTTGGAGTTTGGGGTCGGTAAGCAGTTCTTC; cdr3_aa: CASSLEFGVGKQFF
d_call: .; cdr3_length: 15; j_call: TRBJ2-4; clone_size: .; v_call: TRBV30; cdr3_nt: TGTGCCTGGAGATCGGGGACCGGCAGCGTAAACATTCAGTACTTC; cdr3_aa: CAWRSGTGSVNIQYF
d_call: .; cdr3_length: 16; j_call: TRBJ1-2; clone_size: .; v_call: TRBV7-9; cdr3_nt: TGTGCCAGCAGCTCCGGCTGGACATATGGGGTCTATGGCTACACCTTC; cdr3_aa: CASSSGWTYGVYGYTF
d_call: .; cdr3_length: 15; j_call: TRBJ1-1; clone_size: .; v_call: TRBV21-1; cdr3_nt: TGTGCCAGCAGCAAAGTGGGGGACAGGGGCTCTGAAGCTTTCTTT; cdr3_aa: CASSKVGDRGSEAFF
d_call: TRBD1; cdr3_length: 14; j_call: TRBJ1-2; clone_size: .; v_call: TRBV7-2; cdr3_nt: TGTGCCAGCAGCCTCCGGGACAGGGGAGGTGGCTACACCTTC; cdr3_aa: CASSLRDRGGGYTF
d_call: .; cdr3_length: 15; j_call: TRBJ2-2; clone_size: few; v_call: TRBV9; cdr3_nt: TGTGCCAGCAGCGTCGGGGGATCGAACACCGGGGAGCTGTTTTTT; cdr3_aa: CASSVGGSNTGELFF
d_call: TRBD1; cdr3_length: 14; j_call: TRBJ2-5; clone_size: .; v_call: TRBV2; cdr3_nt: TGTGCCAGCAGTTCAAGGACAGGGACAGAGACCCAGTACTTC; cdr3_aa: CASSSRTGTETQYF
d_call: TRBD1; cdr3_length: 15; j_call: TRBJ1-5; clone_size: .; v_call: TRBV27; cdr3_nt: TGTGCCAGCAGTTTAAACAGGGGGAGTGATCAGCCCCAGCATTTT; cdr3_aa: CASSLNRGSDQPQHF
d_call: TRBD2; cdr3_length: 14; j_call: TRBJ2-7; clone_size: .; v_call: TRBV11-3; cdr3_nt: TGTGCCAGCAGCTTATCCCCGACTAGCGCTGAGCAGTACTTC; cdr3_aa: CASSLSPTSAEQYF
d_call: .; cdr3_length: 13; j_call: TRBJ1-2; clone_size: .; v_call: TRBV5-4; cdr3_nt: TGTGCCAGCAGCTTGCCGGACAGAAATGGCTACACCTTC; cdr3_aa: CASSLPDRNGYTF
d_call: .; cdr3_length: 13; j_call: TRBJ2-7; clone_size: once; v_call: TRBV7-2; cdr3_nt: TGTGCCAGCAGCCCCAGGGTAACCTACGAGCAGTACTTC; cdr3_aa: CASSPRVTYEQYF